Given below is one TCR beta chain in context. The sample originates from a study of blood T cell repertoires in COVID-19. The overall study: Some COVID-19 samples were acute and others convalescent; all came from the United States, Italy and Spain.

With V trimmed by 3 bases and J by 9 bases, 4 bases remained unmatched. CDR1 is SGDLS, CDR2 YYNGEE, per germline. This CDR3 region has 13 residues. Original processing notes: Reference gene primers were amplified, and this amplification served to estimate nucleated cell counts. TCRdb's copy holds only in-frame clones and misses some; the assay was immunoSEQ multiplex PCR. V and J calls plus clone size are reproduced from that table; the DNA served to infer D and trimming. Of some 71,000 clones listed, about nine tenths are singletons. This TCR came from a woman under 30 with acute or convalescent COVID-19. The chain carries TRBV9 and TRBJ2-2, with TRBD2 identical over 8 bases. The material sequenced was peripheral blood. DNA for the CDR3: TGTGCCAGCAGCGACGGGGGGGCCCGGGAGCTGTTTTTT. It yields the protein CASSDGGARELFF.